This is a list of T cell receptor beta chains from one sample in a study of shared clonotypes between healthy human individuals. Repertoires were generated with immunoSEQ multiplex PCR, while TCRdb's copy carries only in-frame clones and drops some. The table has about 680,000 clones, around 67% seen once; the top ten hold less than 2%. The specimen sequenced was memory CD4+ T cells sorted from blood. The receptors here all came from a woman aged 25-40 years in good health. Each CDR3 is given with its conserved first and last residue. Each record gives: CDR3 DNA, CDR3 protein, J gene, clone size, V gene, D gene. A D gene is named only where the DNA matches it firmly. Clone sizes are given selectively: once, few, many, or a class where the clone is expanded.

TGTGCCAGCAGTTCCGGAGCCCCAGACGATACGCAGTATTTT,CASSSGAPDDTQYF,TRBJ2-3,NA,TRBV21-1,NA
TGTGCCAGCTCACCACGGTGGGGGAACACCGGGGAGCTGTTTTTT,CASSPRWGNTGELFF,TRBJ2-2,once,TRBV18,NA
TGTGCCAGCAGCCCTAGCGGGAATGACTACAATGAGCAGTTCTTC,CASSPSGNDYNEQFF,TRBJ2-1,few,TRBV7-3,TRBD2
TGTGCCAGCAGCTTGGAGCGCAAAAACATTCAGTACTTC,CASSLERKNIQYF,TRBJ2-4,NA,TRBV4-2,NA
TGTGCCAGCAGCCTAGGACTAGCGGGAGACACAGATACGCAGTATTTT,CASSLGLAGDTDTQYF,TRBJ2-3,NA,TRBV7-3,TRBD2
TGTGCCACCAGCAGAGAGAGGGGGTCCTACAATGAGCAGTTCTTC,CATSRERGSYNEQFF,TRBJ2-1,NA,TRBV15,NA
TGCAGTGCTGCCTGGGATTACGAGCAGTACTTC,CSAAWDYEQYF,TRBJ2-7,NA,TRBV20-1,NA
TGTGCCAGCAGGGATAGCGGGACAGGGGGCTTCGGGACTAGATCCTACGAGCAGTACTTC,CASRDSGTGGFGTRSYEQYF,TRBJ2-7,NA,TRBV28,TRBD1
TGTGCCAGTAGTACCCCTCCCTATGGCTACACCTTC,CASSTPPYGYTF,TRBJ1-2,NA,TRBV19,NA
TGTGCCATCACTATTAGAGGACTAGCGGGAGGCACTTCCGATGAGCAGTTCTTC,CAITIRGLAGGTSDEQFF,TRBJ2-1,NA,TRBV10-3,TRBD2
TGTGCCAGCAGCGTAGAGGCAGGGACAGTCGACGAGCAGTACTTC,CASSVEAGTVDEQYF,TRBJ2-7,NA,TRBV9,TRBD1
TGTGCCAGCTCACGAGACCCCAATCAGCCCCAGCATTTT,CASSRDPNQPQHF,TRBJ1-5,NA,TRBV18,NA
TGTGCCAGCAGTGAAACTATGGGGCCCGGAAACACCATATATTTT,CASSETMGPGNTIYF,TRBJ1-3,once,TRBV6-1,NA
TGTGCCAGCAGTCCGGGACAGGGTAGTCTTGGGGCTTTCTTT,CASSPGQGSLGAFF,TRBJ1-1,many,TRBV28,TRBD1
TGCAGCGTTGGTGACAGGGTTCGCACAGATACGCAGTATTTT,CSVGDRVRTDTQYF,TRBJ2-3,NA,TRBV29-1,TRBD1
TGTGCCAGCAGCATAAGGACAGGGGAATTCGAGCAGTACTTC,CASSIRTGEFEQYF,TRBJ2-7,many,TRBV2,TRBD1
TGCGCCAGCAGCTTTGAGCGGGAGAACGAGCAGTACTTC,CASSFERENEQYF,TRBJ2-7,few,TRBV5-1,TRBD2
TGTGCCAGCAGCTTGTGGGGTGCTAATGAAAAACTGTTTTTT,CASSLWGANEKLFF,TRBJ1-4,NA,TRBV5-5,NA
TGTGCCAGCAGTCCCCTCCGTAAGAACACTGAAGCTTTCTTT,CASSPLRKNTEAFF,TRBJ1-1,NA,TRBV27,NA
TGTGCCAGCTTGAGATCTACTAGCGGACACAATGAGCAGTTCTTC,CASLRSTSGHNEQFF,TRBJ2-1,NA,TRBV27,TRBD2
TGTGCCAGCAGTCCCGGCTCGGAACGGGAGCTAGGCCGGTTCTTC,CASSPGSERELGRFF,TRBJ2-1,NA,TRBV6-5,NA
TGTGCCAGCAGTGGAGACGACTACAATGAGCAGTTCTTC,CASSGDDYNEQFF,TRBJ2-1,few,TRBV2,NA
TGTGCCAGCAGTCAACGAACTAGCGGGAGGCCTCCCGATGAGCAGTACTTC,CASSQRTSGRPPDEQYF,TRBJ2-7,NA,TRBV27,TRBD2
TGTGCCAGTAGTATAGATGCAGGGAACTATGGCTACACCTTC,CASSIDAGNYGYTF,TRBJ1-2,NA,TRBV19,NA
TGCGCCAGCAGCGCCTCTAGCGGAGTATACAATGAGCAGTTCTTC,CASSASSGVYNEQFF,TRBJ2-1,many,TRBV5-1,TRBD2
TGCGCCAGCAGCGCCGGGACGGCTGGAAACACCATATATTTT,CASSAGTAGNTIYF,TRBJ1-3,NA,TRBV5-1,NA
TGTGCCAGCAGTGAATATAGAGGCAGGGGCCGAAACGAGCAGTACTTC,CASSEYRGRGRNEQYF,TRBJ2-7,NA,TRBV25-1,NA
TGTGCCAGTAGTCCGGATCGGGTCTTCGGCTACACCTTC,CASSPDRVFGYTF,TRBJ1-2,once,TRBV19,NA
TGCGCCAGCAGCTTTATTCCCCCACTAGCGGGACTCTCCTACAATGAGCAGTTCTTC,CASSFIPPLAGLSYNEQFF,TRBJ2-1,NA,TRBV5-1,TRBD2
TGTGCCAGCAGTTACGTTTCGACTAGCGGGAGAAAAGAGCAGTTCTTC,CASSYVSTSGRKEQFF,TRBJ2-1,NA,TRBV6-5,TRBD2
TGTGCCAGCTCCCCCGCACCCAGGCAGTATTTT,CASSPAPRQYF,TRBJ2-3,NA,TRBV18,NA
TGCGCCAGCAGCTTGGCGGGTTCGAACTGGGATGAGCAGTTCTTC,CASSLAGSNWDEQFF,TRBJ2-1,NA,TRBV5-1,NA
TGTGCCAGCAGCCGGGACTCCCAATCCTACGAGCAGTACTTC,CASSRDSQSYEQYF,TRBJ2-7,NA,TRBV6-5,NA